The 18 T cell receptor beta chains presented below share a single source sample, sequenced in a study of blood T cell repertoires in COVID-19. Produced via immunoSEQ multiplex PCR; TCRdb's table is partial and in-frame only. The sample has about 270,000 clones; approximately 90% are singletons. The source material was PBMCs or T cells enriched from blood (not recorded which). Every receptor here comes from a man in his forties or fifties who had been exposed to COVID-19.

The chain carries TRBV28 and TRBJ1-1, with unresolved D. Per the germline V gene, CDR1 is MDHEN and CDR2 is SYDVKM. The CDR3 runs 13 residues. V was trimmed by 6 bases and J by 0 bases, leaving 8 bases between them. The DNA of the CDR3 is TGTGCCAGCAGGAGGTCGTTGAACACTGAAGCTTTCTTT. Encoded protein: CASRRSLNTEAFF. Full variable domain (missing parts from reference TRBV28 and TRBJ1-1): DVKVTQSSRYLVKRTGEKVFLECVQDMDHENMFWYRQDPGLGLRLIYFSYDVKMKEKGDIPEGYSVSREKKERFSLILESASTNQTSMYLCASRRSLNTEAFFGQGTRLTVV.

V gene TRBV28 combines with J gene TRBJ1-2; 9 positions agree with TRBD1. The CDR3 has 16 residues. CDR1 and CDR2 from the germline V gene are MDHEN and SYDVKM. Losses at the gene ends were 5 bases for V and 5 bases for J; bases not matched to a gene: 12. CDR3 sequence (DNA): TGTGCCAGCAGTCCCACGATATTACAGGGGGCGTATGGCTACACCTTC. Protein sequence: CASSPTILQGAYGYTF.

The V and J genes are TRBV30 and TRBJ1-1; D not certain. The V end lost 0 bases, the J end lost 10 bases, and 6 bases lay between the germline ends. This CDR3 comprises 10 residues. CDR1 and CDR2 from the germline V gene are GTSNPN and SVGIG (reference sequence). CDR3 protein: CAWSVNGAFF. DNA for the CDR3: TGTGCCTGGAGTGTGAACGGAGCTTTCTTT. Complete variable domain (other parts from reference TRBV30 and TRBJ1-1): SQTIHQWPATLVQPVGSPLSLECTVEGTSNPNLYWYRQAAGRGLQLLFYSVGIGQISSEVPQNLSASRPQDRQFILSSKKLLLSDSGFYLCAWSVNGAFFGQGTRLTVV.

This sequence joins TRBV25-1 and TRBJ1-6, with TRBD1 as a possible D gene (5 bases). Germline V CDR1 and CDR2: MGHDK, SYGVNS. V lost 2 bases to trimming and J lost 8 bases, with 19 bases between them. This CDR3 has 17 amino acids. The chain's CDR3 is CASSELRTSAGDSPLHF. The CDR3 nucleotides read TGTGCCAGCAGTGAACTGCGGACAAGCGCTGGAGATTCACCCCTCCACTTT.

As DNA, the CDR3 is TGTGCCAGCAGTTATCCAGGGATCACTGAAGCTTTCTTT. It translates to CASSYPGITEAFF. The genes are TRBV6-2 or TRBV6-3 and TRBJ1-1; the D gene is possibly TRBD1 (5 bases). V was trimmed by 3 bases and J by 4 bases, leaving 9 bases between them. Germline V gene data show CDR1 as MNHEY and CDR2 as SVGEGT. The CDR3 contains 13 residues.

The chain uses TRBV5-4 and TRBJ1-1; D perhaps matches TRBD1 (5 bases). Germline V gene sequence: CDR1 SGHNT, CDR2 YYREEE (reference sequence). The CDR3 contains 12 residues. Trimming pared 4 bases from V and 6 bases from J, leaving 10 bases between. The CDR3 loop is CASSLGAAEAFF. Written as DNA, the CDR3 is TGTGCCAGCAGCCTAGGGGCAGCTGAAGCTTTCTTT. The entire variable domain, with the rest obtained from reference TRBV5-4 and TRBJ1-1, is as follows: ETGVTQSPTHLIKTRGQQVTLRCSSQSGHNTVSWYQQALGQGPQFIFQYYREEENGRGNFPPRFSGLQFPNYSSELNVNALELDDSALYLCASSLGAAEAFFGQGTRLTVV.

V and J are TRBV5-1 and TRBJ2-7, with 9 bases identical to TRBD1. The CDR3 has 14 residues. CDR1 SGHRS and CDR2 YFSETQ come from the germline V gene. The J segment lost 4 bases and the V segment lost 5 bases, leaving 7 bases of the junction unmatched. CDR3 nucleotide sequence: TGCGCCAGCAGGCACCCGGGACAGGGATACGAGCAGTACTTC. Its protein product is CASRHPGQGYEQYF.

This sequence joins TRBV19 and TRBJ1-5; D uncertain. Looked up from germline, CDR1 is LNHDA and CDR2 is SQIVND (reference sequence). This CDR3 contains 14 residues. V gave up 4 bases and J gave up 4 bases, with 11 bases separating them. CDR3 sequence: CASSTTGKNQPQHF. The CDR3 bases are TGTGCCAGTAGTACAACCGGGAAAAATCAGCCCCAGCATTTT.

This clone has a handful of counts. This sequence joins TRBV4-2 and TRBJ1-5, with D possibly TRBD1 on 5 matching bases. Looked up from germline, CDR1 is LGHNA and CDR2 is YNFKEQ. The germline V and J ends were trimmed by 1 base and 0 bases, with 10 bases remaining between them. The CDR3 spans 16 residues. The CDR3 DNA is TGTGCCAGCAGCCAAGGAACGGGGGTTAGCAATCAGCCCCAGCATTTT. Translation gives CASSQGTGVSNQPQHF.

The rearrangement uses TRBV3-1 (or the pseudogene TRBV3-2) and TRBJ2-1, with TRBD1 matching 7 bases. The J segment lost 8 bases and the V segment lost 4 bases, leaving 14 bases of the junction unmatched. Looked up from germline, CDR1 is LGHDT and CDR2 is YNNKEL (reference sequence). The CDR3 covers 16 residues. The CDR3 nucleotides are TGTGCCAGCAGCCGGGGATTCAGGGGGAAGGGCGATGAGCAGTTCTTC. Translating it yields CASSRGFRGKGDEQFF.

The V call is TRBV6-6, the J call TRBJ2-7, with 9 bases fitting TRBD2. J lost 7 bases, V lost 5 bases, and 9 bases had no gene match. Germline V gene sequence: CDR1 MNHNY, CDR2 SVGAGI (reference sequence). This CDR3 contains 14 residues. The CDR3 loop is CASSRLAEPSEQYF. The CDR3 DNA follows: TGTGCCAGCAGTCGACTAGCGGAGCCCAGTGAGCAGTACTTC.

This clone was detected only once. The CDR3 DNA follows: TGTGCCAGCAGCTTGGCCGTTGCGGTGGGTGAGCAGTTCTTC. Amino acids: CASSLAVAVGEQFF. The chain links TRBV5-4 to TRBJ2-1; D gene unclear. This CDR3 contains 14 residues. The ends were cut back, 0 bases at V and 9 bases at J, with 13 bases in the middle. The germline V gene has CDR1 SGHNT and CDR2 YYREEE (reference sequence).

The chain uses TRBV28 and TRBJ2-7; D is unresolved. CDR1 is MDHEN, CDR2 SYDVKM, per germline. The CDR3 runs 11 residues. The V end lost 4 bases, the J end lost 4 bases, and 5 bases lay between the germline ends. The CDR3 region is CASSSTYEQYF. The CDR3 bases are TGTGCCAGCAGTTCGACATACGAGCAGTACTTC.

The chain employs TRBV7-6 and TRBJ2-5, with 8 bases identical to TRBD1. Germline CDR1 SGHVS, CDR2 FNYEAQ. V lost 3 bases to trimming and J lost 4 bases; unmatched junction nucleotides: 7. The CDR3 extends over 15 amino acids. The CDR3 spells CASSLTGARGETQYF. CDR3 coding DNA: TGTGCCAGCAGCTTGACAGGGGCGAGAGGAGAGACCCAGTACTTC.

The rearrangement links TRBV6-1 to TRBJ1-2; D not certain. The CDR3 is 17 amino acids. The V end was cut by 1 base, the J end by 4 bases, with 19 bases between. CDR1 is MNHNS and CDR2 is SASEGT in the germline V gene. CDR3 DNA: TGTGCCAGCAGTGAAGTAGGGCGGCTCACCGCGGGCTATGGCTACACCTTC. It codes for CASSEVGRLTAGYGYTF.

This clone appeared a single time. The chain joins TRBV6-8 to TRBJ2-5; 9 nucleotides match TRBD1. CDR3 length: 15 amino acids. The J segment lost 4 bases and the V segment lost 7 bases, leaving 10 bases of the junction unmatched. The germline CDR1 and CDR2 sequences are MNHGY and SAAAGT. The CDR3 reads CASTQGQGPVETQYF. As DNA, the CDR3 is TGTGCCAGCACCCAAGGACAGGGGCCCGTAGAGACCCAGTACTTC.

The chain links TRBV29-1 to TRBJ1-1, with a tentative D call TRBD1 (5 bases). V was shortened by 8 bases and J by 11 bases, with 18 bases between the two germline ends. Germline-derived CDR1 and CDR2 are SQVTM and ANQGSEA. This CDR3 has 11 residues. The CDR3 DNA follows: TGCAGCTCCACATACCAGGGCCGCGCTTTCTTT. Its translation is CSSTYQGRAFF.

The V call is TRBV29-1, the J call TRBJ1-1, with D unclear. Germline CDR1 is SQVTM and CDR2 is ANQGSEA. CDR3 length equals 13 residues. The V gene lost 1 base and the J gene lost 2 bases, with 8 bases spanning the gap. Written as DNA, the CDR3 is TGCAGCGTTGAAGTCGAACTTAACACTGAAGCTTTCTTT. Translated, it gives CSVEVELNTEAFF.